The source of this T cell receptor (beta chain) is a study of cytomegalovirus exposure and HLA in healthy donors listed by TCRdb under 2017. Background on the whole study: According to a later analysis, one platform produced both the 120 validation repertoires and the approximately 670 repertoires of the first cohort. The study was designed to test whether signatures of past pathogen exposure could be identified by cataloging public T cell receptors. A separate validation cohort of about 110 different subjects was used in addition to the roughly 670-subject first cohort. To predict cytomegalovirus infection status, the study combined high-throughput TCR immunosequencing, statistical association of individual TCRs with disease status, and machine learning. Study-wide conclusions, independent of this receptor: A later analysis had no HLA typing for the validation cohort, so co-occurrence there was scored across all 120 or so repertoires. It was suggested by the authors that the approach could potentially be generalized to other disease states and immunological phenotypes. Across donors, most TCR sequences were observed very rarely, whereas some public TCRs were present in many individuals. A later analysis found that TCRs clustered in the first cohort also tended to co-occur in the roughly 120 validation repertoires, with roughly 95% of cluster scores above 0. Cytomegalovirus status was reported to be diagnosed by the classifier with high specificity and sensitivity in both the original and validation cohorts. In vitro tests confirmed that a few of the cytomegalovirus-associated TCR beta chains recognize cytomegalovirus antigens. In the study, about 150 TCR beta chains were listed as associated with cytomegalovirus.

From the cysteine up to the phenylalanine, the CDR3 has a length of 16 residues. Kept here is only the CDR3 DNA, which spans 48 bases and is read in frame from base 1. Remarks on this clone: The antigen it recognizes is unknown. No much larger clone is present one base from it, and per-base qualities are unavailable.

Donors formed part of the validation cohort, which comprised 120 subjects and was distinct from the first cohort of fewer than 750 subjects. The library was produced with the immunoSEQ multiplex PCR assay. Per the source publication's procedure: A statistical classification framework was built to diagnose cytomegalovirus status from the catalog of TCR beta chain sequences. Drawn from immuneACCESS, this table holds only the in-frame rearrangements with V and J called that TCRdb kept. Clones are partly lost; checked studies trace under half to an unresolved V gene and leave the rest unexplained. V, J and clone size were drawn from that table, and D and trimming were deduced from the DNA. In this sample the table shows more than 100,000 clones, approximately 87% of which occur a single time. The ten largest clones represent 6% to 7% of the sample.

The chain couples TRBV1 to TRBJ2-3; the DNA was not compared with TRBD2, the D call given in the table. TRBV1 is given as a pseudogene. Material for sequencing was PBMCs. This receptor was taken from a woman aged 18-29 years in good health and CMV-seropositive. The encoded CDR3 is CTSSQLSGLGTDTQYF. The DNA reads TGCACCAGCAGCCAACTTAGCGGACTAGGCACAGATACGCAGTATTTT.